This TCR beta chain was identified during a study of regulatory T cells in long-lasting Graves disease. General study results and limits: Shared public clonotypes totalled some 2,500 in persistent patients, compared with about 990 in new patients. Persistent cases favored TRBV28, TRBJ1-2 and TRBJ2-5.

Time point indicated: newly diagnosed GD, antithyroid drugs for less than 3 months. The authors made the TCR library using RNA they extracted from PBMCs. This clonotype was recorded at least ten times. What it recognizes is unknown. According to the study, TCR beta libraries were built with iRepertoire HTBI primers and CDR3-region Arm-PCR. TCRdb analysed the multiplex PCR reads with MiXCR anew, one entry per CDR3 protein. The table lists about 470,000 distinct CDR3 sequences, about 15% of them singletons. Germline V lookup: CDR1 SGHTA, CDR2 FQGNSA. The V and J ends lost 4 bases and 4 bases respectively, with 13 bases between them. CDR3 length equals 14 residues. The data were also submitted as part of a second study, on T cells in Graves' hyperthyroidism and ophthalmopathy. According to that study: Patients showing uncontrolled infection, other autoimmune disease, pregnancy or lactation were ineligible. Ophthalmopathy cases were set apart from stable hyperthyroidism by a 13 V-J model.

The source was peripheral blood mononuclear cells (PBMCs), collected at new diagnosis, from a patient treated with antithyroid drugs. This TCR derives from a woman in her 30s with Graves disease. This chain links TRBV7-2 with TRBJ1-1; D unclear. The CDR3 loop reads CASSSKRHLTEAFF. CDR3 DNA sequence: TGTGCCAGCAGCTCGAAGAGACACCTCACTGAAGCTTTCTTT. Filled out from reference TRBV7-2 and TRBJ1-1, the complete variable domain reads GAGVSQSPSNKVTEKGKDVELRCDPISGHTALYWYRQSLGQGLEFLIYFQGNSAPDKSGLPSDRFSAERTGGSVSTLTIQRTQQEDSAVYLCASSSKRHLTEAFFGQGTRLTVV.